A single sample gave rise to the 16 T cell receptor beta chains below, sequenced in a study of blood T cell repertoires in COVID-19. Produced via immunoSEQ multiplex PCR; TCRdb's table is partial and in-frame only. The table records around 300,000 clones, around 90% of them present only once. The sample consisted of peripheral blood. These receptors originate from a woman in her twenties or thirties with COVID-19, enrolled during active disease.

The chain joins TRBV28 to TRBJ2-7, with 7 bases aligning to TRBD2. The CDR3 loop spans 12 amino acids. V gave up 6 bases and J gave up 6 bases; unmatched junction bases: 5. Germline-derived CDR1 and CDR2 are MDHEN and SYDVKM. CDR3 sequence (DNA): TGTGCCAGCAGCTCCTCGGGGGGCGAGCAGTACTTC. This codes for CASSSSGGEQYF.

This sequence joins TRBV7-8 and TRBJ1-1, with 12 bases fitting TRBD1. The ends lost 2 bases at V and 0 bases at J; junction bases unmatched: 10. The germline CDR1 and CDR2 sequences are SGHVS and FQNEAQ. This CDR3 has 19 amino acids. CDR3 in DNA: TGTGCCAGCAGCTTAAGATCAGGGACAGGGGGCAATCTGAACACTGAAGCTTTCTTT. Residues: CASSLRSGTGGNLNTEAFF.

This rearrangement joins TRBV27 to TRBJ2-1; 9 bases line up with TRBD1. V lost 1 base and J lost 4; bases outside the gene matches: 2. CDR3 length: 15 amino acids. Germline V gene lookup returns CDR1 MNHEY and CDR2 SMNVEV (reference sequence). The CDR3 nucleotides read TGTGCCAGCAGTTTATGGACAGGGGATTACAATGAGCAGTTCTTC. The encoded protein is CASSLWTGDYNEQFF.

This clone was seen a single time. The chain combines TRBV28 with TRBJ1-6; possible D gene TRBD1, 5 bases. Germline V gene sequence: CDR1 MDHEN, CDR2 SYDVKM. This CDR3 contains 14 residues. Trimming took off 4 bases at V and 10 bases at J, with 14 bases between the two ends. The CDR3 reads CASSSSGKGSPLHF. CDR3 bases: TGTGCCAGCAGTTCGTCAGGGAAAGGGTCACCCCTCCACTTT. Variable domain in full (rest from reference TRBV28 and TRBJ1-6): DVKVTQSSRYLVKRTGEKVFLECVQDMDHENMFWYRQDPGLGLRLIYFSYDVKMKEKGDIPEGYSVSREKKERFSLILESASTNQTSMYLCASSSSGKGSPLHFGNGTRLTVT.

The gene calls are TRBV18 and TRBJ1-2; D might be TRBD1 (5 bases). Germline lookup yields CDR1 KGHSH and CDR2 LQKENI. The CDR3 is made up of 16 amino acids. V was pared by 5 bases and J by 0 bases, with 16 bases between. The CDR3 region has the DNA TGTGCCAGCTCAGCCTACCAGACAGCCACTAACTATGGCTACACCTTC. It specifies CASSAYQTATNYGYTF.

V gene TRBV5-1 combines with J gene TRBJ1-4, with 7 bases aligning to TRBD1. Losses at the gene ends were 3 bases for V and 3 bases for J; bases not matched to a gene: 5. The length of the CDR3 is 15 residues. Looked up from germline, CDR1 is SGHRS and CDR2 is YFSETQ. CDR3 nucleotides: TGCGCCAGCAGCTGGACAGGCGGGTCTAATGAAAAACTGTTTTTT. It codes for CASSWTGGSNEKLFF.

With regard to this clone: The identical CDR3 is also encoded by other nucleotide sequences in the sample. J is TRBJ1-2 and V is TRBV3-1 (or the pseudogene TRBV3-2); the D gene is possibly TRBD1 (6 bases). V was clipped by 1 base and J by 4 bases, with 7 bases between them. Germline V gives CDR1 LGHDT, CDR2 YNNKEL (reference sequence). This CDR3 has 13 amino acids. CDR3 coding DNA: TGTGCCAGCAGCCAAGGACAGGTCTATGGCTACACCTTC. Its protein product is CASSQGQVYGYTF.

The CDR3 DNA sequence: TGTGCCAGCTCAACGGGGGCTAGCGGTTTGGGCACAGATACGCAGTATTTT. It is translated as CASSTGASGLGTDTQYF. J is TRBJ2-3 and V is TRBV18; maybe TRBD2 (7 bases). Germline CDR1 is KGHSH and CDR2 is LQKENI. The CDR3 is 17 amino acids. V lost 5 bases to trimming and J lost 1 base, with 19 bases between them.

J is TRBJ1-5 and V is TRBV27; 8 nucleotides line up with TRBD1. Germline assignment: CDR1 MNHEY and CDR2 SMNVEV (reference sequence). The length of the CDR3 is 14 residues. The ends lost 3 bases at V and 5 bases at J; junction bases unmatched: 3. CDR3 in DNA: TGTGCCAGCAGTTTGACAGGGGCCTATCAGCCCCAGCATTTT. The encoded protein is CASSLTGAYQPQHF.

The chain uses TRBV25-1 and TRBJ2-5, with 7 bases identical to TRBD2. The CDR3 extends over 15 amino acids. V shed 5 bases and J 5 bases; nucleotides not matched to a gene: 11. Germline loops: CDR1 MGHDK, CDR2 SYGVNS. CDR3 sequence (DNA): TGTGCCAGCAGTCCTATTGGGGGGGTCGGTGAGACCCAGTACTTC. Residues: CASSPIGGVGETQYF.

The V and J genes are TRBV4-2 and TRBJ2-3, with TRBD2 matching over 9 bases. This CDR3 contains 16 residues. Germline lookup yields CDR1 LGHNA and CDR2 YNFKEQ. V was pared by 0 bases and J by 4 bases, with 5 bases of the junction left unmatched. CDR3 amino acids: CASSQEVAGASDTQYF. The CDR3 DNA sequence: TGTGCCAGCAGCCAAGAAGTAGCGGGAGCGTCAGATACGCAGTATTTT.

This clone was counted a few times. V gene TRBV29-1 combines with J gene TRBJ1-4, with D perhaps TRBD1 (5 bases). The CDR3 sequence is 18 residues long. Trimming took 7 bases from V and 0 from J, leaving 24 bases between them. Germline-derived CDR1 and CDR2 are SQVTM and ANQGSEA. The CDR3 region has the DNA TGCAGCGACTATTTGACAGTCCTTGCGGGGGCAACTAATGAAAAACTGTTTTTT. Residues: CSDYLTVLAGATNEKLFF. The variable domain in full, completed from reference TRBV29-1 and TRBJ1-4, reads SAVISQKPSRDICQRGTSLTIQCQVDSQVTMMFWYRQQPGQSLTLIATANQGSEATYESGFVIDKFPISRPNLTFSTLTVSNMSPEDSSIYLCSDYLTVLAGATNEKLFFGSGTQLSVL.

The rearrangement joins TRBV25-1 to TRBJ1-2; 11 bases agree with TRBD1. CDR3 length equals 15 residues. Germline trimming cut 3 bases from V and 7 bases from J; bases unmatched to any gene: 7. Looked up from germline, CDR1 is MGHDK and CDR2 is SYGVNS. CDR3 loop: CASSDRGTGGGGYTF. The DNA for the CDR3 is TGTGCCAGCAGTGACCGGGGGACAGGGGGTGGTGGCTACACCTTC.

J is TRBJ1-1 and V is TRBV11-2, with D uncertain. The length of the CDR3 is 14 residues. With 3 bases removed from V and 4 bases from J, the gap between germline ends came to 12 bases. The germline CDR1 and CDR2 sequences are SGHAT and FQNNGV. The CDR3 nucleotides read TGTGCCAGCAGCTTTAACCCAGGTAGCACTGAAGCTTTCTTT. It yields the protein CASSFNPGSTEAFF.

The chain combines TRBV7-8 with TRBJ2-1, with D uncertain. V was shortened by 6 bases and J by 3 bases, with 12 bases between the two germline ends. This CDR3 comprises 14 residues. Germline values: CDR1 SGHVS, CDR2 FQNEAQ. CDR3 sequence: CASSWSSVYNEQFF. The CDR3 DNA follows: TGTGCCAGCAGTTGGTCCAGCGTCTACAATGAGCAGTTCTTC.

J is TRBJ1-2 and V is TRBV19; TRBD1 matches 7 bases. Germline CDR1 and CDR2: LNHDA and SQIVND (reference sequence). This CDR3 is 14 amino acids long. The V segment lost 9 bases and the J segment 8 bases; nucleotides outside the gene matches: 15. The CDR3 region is CASNYNRGVVGYTF. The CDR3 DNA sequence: TGTGCCAGCAACTACAACAGGGGAGTGGTGGGCTACACCTTC.